This TCR beta chain was profiled in a study of T cells in Graves' hyperthyroidism and ophthalmopathy. Trimming left V 6 bases short and J 8 bases short, with 14 bases between. The CDR3 sequence is 12 residues long. Notes on this clonotype: This could be a read error, since a much larger clone is one nucleotide away.

There were TCR beta CDR3 regions amplified from RNA transcripts. The study used the HTBI primer set for a first-round RT-PCR of the TCR CDR3. A single record per CDR3 protein comes from TCRdb applying MiXCR to the multiplex PCR reads. Here the sample spans about 350,000 distinct CDR3 sequences, about 15% being singletons. The sequence was collected from a woman in her 30s with Graves' hyperthyroidism. The sample taken for sequencing was blood. V gene TRBV12-3 or TRBV12-4 combines with J gene TRBJ2-7; D unclear. The CDR3: CASSLPPEKQYF. The CDR3 DNA follows: TGTGCCAGCAGCCTGCCTCCTGAGAAGCAGTACTTC.